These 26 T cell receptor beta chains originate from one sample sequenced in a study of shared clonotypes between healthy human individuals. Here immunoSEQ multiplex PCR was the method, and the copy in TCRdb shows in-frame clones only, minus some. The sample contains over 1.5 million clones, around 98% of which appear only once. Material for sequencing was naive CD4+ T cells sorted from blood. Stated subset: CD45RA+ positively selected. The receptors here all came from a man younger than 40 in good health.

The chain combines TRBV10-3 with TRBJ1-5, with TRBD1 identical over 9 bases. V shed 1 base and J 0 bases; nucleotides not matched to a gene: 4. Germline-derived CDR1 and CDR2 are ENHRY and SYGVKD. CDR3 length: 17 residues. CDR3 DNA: TGTGCCATCAGTGAGTACAGGGGGCTGGATAGCAATCAGCCCCAGCATTTT. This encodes CAISEYRGLDSNQPQHF.

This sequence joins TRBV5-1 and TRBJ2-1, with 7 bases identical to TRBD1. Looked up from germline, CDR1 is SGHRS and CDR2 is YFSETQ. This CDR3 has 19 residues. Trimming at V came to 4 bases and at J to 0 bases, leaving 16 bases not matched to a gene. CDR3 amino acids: CASSTGTAPGSGSYNEQFF. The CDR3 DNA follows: TGCGCCAGCAGCACAGGGACAGCTCCAGGCTCCGGCTCCTACAATGAGCAGTTCTTC.

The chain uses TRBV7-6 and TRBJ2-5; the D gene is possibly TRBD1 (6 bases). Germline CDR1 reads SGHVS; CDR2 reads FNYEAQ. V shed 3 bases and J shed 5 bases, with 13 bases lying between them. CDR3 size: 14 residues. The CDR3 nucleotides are TGTGCCAGCAGCTTGAGTTGGGGGCGGGAGACCCAGTACTTC. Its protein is CASSLSWGRETQYF.

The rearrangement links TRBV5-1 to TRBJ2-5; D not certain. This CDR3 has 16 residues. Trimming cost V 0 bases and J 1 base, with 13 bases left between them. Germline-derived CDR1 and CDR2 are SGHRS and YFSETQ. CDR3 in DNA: TGCGCCAGCAGCTTGGGGGTTTGGGAACTCCAAGAGACCCAGTACTTC. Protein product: CASSLGVWELQETQYF.

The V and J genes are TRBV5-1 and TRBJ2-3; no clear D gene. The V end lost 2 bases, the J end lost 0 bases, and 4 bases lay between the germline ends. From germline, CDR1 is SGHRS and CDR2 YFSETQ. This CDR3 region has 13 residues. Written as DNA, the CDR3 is TGCGCCAGCAGCTTCCGGAGCACAGATACGCAGTATTTT. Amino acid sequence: CASSFRSTDTQYF.

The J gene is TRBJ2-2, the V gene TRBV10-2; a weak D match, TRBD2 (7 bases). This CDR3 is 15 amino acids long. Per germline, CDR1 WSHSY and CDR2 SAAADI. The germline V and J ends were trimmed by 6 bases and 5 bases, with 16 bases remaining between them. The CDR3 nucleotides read TGCGCCAGCAGCGAGGGGGGGAGGTTGACCGGGGAGCTGTTTTTT. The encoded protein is CASSEGGRLTGELFF.

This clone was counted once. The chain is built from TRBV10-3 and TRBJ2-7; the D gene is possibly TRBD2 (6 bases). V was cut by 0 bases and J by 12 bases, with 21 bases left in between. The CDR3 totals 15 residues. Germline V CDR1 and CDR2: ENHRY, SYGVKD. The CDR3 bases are TGTGCCATCAGTGAGTCCTGGGCGGGAAGGGACGATCCGTACTTC. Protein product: CAISESWAGRDDPYF.

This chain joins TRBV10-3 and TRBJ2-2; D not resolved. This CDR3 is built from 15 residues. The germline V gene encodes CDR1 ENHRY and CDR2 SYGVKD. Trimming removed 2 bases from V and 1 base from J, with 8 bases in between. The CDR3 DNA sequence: TGTGCCATCAGTGAGGCGACCAAGAACACCGGGGAGCTGTTTTTT. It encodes CAISEATKNTGELFF.

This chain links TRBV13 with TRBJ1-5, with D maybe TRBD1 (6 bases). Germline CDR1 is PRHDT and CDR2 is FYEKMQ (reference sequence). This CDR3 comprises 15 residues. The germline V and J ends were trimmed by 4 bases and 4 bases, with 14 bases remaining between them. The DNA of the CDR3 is TGTGCCAGCAGCTCACGCAAACAGGGAAATCAGCCCCAGCATTTT. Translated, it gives CASSSRKQGNQPQHF. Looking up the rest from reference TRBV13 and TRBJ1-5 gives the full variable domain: AAGVIQSPRHLIKEKRETATLKCYPIPRHDTVYWYQQGPGQDPQFLISFYEKMQSDKGSIPDRFSAQQFSDYHSELNMSSLELGDSALYFCASSSRKQGNQPQHFGDGTRLSIL.

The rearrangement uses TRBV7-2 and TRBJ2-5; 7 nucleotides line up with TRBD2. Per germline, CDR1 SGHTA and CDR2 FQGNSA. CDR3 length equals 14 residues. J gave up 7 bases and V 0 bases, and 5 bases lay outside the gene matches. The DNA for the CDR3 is TGTGCCAGCAGCTTAGCGGGGGGGTCGGCGACCCAGTACTTC. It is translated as CASSLAGGSATQYF.

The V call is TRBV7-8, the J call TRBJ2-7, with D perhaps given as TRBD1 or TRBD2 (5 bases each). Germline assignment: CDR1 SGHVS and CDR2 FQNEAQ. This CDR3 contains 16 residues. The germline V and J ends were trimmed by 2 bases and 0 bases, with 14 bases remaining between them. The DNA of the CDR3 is TGTGCCAGCAGCTTACCGGGACCGCCGAGCTCCTACGAGCAGTACTTC. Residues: CASSLPGPPSSYEQYF.

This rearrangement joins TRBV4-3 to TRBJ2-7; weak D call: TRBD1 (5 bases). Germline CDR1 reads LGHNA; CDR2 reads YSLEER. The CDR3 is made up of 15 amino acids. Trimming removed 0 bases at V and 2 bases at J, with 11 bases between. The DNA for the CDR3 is TGCGCCAGCAGCCAAGAACCTGCAGGGACCTACGAGCAGTACTTC. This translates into CASSQEPAGTYEQYF.

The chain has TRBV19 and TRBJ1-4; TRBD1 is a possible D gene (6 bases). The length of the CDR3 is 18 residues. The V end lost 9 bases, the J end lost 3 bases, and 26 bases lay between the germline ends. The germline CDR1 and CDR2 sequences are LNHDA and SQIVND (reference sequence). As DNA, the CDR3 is TGTGCCAGCAAAAGGGGCCAGGGGCCTGCGGGAGCTAATGAAAAACTGTTTTTT. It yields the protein CASKRGQGPAGANEKLFF.

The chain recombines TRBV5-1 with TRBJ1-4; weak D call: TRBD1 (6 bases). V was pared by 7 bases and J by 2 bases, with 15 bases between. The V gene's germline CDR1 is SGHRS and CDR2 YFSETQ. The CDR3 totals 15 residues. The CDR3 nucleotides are TGCGCCAGCCAGACCTCCGGACAGACTAATGAAAAACTGTTTTTT. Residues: CASQTSGQTNEKLFF.

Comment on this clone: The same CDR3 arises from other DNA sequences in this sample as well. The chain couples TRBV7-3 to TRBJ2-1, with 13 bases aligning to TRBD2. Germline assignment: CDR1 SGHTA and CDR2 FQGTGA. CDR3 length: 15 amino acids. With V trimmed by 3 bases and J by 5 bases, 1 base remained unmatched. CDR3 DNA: TGTGCCAGCAGCTTGGGACTAGCGGGAAACAATGAGCAGTTCTTC. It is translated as CASSLGLAGNNEQFF.

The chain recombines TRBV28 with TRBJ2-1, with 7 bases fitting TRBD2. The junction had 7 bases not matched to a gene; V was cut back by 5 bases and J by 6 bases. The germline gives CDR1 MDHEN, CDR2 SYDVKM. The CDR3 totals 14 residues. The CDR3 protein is CASSPAREANEQFF. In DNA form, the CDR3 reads TGTGCCAGCAGTCCAGCCCGGGAGGCCAATGAGCAGTTCTTC.

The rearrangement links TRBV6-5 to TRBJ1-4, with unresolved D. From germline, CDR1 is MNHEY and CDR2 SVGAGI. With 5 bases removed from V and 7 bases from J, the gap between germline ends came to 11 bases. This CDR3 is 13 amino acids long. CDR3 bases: TGTGCCAGCAGTGGGCTAAGGCGTGAAAAACTGTTTTTT. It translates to CASSGLRREKLFF.

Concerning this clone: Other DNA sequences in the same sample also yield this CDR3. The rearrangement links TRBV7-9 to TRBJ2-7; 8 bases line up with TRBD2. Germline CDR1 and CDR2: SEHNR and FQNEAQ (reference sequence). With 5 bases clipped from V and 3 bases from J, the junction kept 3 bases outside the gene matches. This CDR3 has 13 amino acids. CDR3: CASSPGTSYEQYF. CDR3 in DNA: TGTGCCAGCAGCCCCGGGACTAGCTACGAGCAGTACTTC.

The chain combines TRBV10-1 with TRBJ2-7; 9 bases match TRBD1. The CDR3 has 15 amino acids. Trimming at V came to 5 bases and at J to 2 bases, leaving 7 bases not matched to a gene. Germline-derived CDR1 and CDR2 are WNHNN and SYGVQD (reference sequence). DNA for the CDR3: TGCGCCAGCAGTAATCCGGGACAGGGAACCTACGAGCAGTACTTC. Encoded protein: CASSNPGQGTYEQYF.

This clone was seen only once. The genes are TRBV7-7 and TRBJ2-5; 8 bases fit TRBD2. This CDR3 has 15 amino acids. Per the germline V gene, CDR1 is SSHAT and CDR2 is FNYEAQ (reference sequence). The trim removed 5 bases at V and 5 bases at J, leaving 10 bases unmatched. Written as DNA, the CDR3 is TGTGCCAGCAGCCCCACTAGCGGATCTCCTGAGACCCAGTACTTC. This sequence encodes CASSPTSGSPETQYF. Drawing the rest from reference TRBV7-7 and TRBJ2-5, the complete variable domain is GAGVSQSPRYKVTKRGQDVTLRCDPISSHATLYWYQQALGQGPEFLTYFNYEAQPDKSGLPSDRFSAERPEGSISTLTIQRTEQRDSAMYRCASSPTSGSPETQYFGPGTRLLVL.

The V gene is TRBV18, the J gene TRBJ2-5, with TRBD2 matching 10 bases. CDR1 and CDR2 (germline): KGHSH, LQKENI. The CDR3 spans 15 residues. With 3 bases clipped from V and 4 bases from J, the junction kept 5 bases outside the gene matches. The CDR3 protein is CASSPKAGGPETQYF. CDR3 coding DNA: TGTGCCAGCTCACCGAAAGCGGGAGGGCCAGAGACCCAGTACTTC. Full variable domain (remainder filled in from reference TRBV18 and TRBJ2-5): NAGVMQNPRHLVRRRGQEARLRCSPMKGHSHVYWYRQLPEEGLKFMVYLQKENIIDESGMPKERFSAEFPKEGPSILRIQQVVRGDSAAYFCASSPKAGGPETQYFGPGTRLLVL.

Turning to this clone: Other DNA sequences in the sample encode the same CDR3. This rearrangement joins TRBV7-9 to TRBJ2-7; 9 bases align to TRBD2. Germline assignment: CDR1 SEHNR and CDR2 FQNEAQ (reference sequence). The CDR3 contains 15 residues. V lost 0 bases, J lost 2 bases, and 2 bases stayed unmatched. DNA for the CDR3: TGTGCCAGCAGCTTAGCTCTAGCGGGAACCTACGAGCAGTACTTC. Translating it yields CASSLALAGTYEQYF.

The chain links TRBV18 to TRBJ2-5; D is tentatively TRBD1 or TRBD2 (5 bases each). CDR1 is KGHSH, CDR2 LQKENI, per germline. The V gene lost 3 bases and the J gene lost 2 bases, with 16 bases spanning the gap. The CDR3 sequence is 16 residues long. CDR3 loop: CASSPNLGTLQETQYF. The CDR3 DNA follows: TGTGCCAGCTCACCGAACCTTGGGACGTTACAAGAGACCCAGTACTTC.

CDR3 sequence reads: CASSPTPGQGFDQPQHF. CDR3 bases: TGTGCCAGCTCACCCACTCCGGGACAGGGTTTCGATCAGCCCCAGCATTTT. The V gene is TRBV18, the J gene TRBJ1-5; TRBD1 matches at 9 bases. CDR3 size: 17 residues. After removal of 3 bases from V and 5 bases from J, the junction contained 11 bases not matched to a gene. Germline lookup yields CDR1 KGHSH and CDR2 LQKENI. The variable domain in full, with the rest retrieved from reference TRBV18 and TRBJ1-5, is NAGVMQNPRHLVRRRGQEARLRCSPMKGHSHVYWYRQLPEEGLKFMVYLQKENIIDESGMPKERFSAEFPKEGPSILRIQQVVRGDSAAYFCASSPTPGQGFDQPQHFGDGTRLSIL.

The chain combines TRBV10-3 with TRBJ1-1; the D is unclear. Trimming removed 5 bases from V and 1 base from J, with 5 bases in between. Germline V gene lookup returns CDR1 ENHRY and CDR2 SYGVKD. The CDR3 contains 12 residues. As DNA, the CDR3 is TGTGCCATCAGTTCAACGAACACTGAAGCTTTCTTT. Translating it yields CAISSTNTEAFF.

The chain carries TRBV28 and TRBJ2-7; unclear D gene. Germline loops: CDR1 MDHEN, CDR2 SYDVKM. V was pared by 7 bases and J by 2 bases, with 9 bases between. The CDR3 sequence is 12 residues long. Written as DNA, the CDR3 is TGTGCCAGCACGCAGAGACCCTACGAGCAGTACTTC. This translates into CASTQRPYEQYF.